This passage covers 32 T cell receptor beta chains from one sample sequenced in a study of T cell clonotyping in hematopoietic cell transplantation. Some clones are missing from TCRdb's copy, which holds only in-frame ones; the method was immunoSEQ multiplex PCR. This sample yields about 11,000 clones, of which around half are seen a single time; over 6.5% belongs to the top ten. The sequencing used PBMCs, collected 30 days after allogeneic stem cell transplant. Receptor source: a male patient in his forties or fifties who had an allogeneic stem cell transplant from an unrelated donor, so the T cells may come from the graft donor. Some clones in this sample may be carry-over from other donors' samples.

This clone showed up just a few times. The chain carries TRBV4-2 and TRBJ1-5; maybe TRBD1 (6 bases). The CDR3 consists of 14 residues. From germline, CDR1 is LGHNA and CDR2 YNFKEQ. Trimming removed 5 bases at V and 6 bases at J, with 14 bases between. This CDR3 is CASSGRTDSQPQHF. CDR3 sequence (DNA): TGTGCCAGCAGCGGACGGACAGACTCTCAGCCCCAGCATTTT.

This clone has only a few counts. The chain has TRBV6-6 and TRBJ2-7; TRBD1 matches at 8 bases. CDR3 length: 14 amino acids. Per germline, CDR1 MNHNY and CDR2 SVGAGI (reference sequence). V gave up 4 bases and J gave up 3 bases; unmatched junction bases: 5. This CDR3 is CASSLDRVFYEQYF. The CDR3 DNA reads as TGTGCCAGCAGTTTGGACAGGGTTTTCTACGAGCAGTACTTC.

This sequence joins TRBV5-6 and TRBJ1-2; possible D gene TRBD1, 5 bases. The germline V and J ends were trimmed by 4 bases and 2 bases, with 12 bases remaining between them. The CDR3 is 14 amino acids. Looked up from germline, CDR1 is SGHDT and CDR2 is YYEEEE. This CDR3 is CASSLPRGNYGYTF. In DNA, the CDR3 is TGTGCCAGCAGCCTACCGAGGGGAAACTATGGCTACACCTTC.

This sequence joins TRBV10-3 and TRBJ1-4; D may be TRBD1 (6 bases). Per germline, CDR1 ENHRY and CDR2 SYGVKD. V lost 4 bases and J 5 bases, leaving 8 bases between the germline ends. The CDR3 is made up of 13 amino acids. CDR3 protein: CAISAGTNEKLFF. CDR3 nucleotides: TGTGCCATCAGTGCTGGGACAAATGAAAAACTGTTTTTT.

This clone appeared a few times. The CDR3 spells CAWSVWGPNNSPLHF. Here the CDR3 DNA reads TGTGCCTGGAGTGTATGGGGGCCGAATAATTCACCCCTCCACTTT. V and J are TRBV30 and TRBJ1-6, with TRBD1 as a possible D gene (6 bases). CDR3 length: 15 residues. The germline CDR1 and CDR2 sequences are GTSNPN and SVGIG (reference sequence). With 0 bases removed from V and 5 bases from J, the gap between germline ends came to 11 bases.

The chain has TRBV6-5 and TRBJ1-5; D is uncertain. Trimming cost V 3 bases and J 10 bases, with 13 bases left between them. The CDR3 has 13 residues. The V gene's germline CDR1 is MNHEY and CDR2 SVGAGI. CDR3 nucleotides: TGTGCCAGCAGTTATGGCGGGTCAGGACCCCAGCATTTT. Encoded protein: CASSYGGSGPQHF.

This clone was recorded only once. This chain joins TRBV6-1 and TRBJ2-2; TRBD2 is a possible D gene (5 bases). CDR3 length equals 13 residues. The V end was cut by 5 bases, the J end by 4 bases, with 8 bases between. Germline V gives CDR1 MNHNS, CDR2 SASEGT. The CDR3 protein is CASSLAGTGELFF. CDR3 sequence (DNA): TGTGCCAGCAGTCTAGCAGGCACCGGGGAGCTGTTTTTT.

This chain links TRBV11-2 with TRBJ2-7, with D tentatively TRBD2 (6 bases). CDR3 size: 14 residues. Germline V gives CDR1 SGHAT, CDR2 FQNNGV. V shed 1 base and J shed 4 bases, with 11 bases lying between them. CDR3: CASSLAGGTYEQYF. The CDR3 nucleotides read TGTGCCAGCAGCTTAGCAGGCGGGACTTACGAGCAGTACTTC.

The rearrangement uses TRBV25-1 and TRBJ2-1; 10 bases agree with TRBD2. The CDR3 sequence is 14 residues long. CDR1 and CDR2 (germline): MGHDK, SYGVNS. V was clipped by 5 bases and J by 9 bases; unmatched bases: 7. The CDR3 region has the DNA TGTGCCAGCAGTCTAGCGGGAGCGGCCAGTGAGCAGTTCTTC. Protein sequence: CASSLAGAASEQFF.

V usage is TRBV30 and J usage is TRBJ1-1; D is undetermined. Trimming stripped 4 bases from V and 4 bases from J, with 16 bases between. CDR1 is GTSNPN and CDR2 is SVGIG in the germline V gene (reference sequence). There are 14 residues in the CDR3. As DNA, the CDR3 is TGTGCCTGGAACACAGCGAATTGGGGCACTGAAGCTTTCTTT. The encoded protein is CAWNTANWGTEAFF.

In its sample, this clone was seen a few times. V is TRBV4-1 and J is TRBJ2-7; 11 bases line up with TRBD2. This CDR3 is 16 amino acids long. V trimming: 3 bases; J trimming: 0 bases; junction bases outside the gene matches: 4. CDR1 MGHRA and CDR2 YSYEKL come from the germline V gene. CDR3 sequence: CASSQSTSGASYEQYF. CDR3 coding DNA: TGCGCCAGCAGCCAGTCGACTAGCGGGGCCTCCTACGAGCAGTACTTC.

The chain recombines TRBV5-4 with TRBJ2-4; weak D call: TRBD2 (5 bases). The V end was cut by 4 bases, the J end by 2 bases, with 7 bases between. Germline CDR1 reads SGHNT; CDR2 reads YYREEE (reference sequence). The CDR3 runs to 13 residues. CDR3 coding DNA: TGTGCCAGCAGCCCGGGGACCAAAAACATTCAGTACTTC. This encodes CASSPGTKNIQYF.

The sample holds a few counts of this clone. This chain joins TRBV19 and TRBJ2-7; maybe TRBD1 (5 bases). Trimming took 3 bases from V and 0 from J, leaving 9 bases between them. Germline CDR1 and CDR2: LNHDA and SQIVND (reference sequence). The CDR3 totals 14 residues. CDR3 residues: CASSIRGSSYEQYF. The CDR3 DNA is TGTGCCAGTAGTATTAGGGGTAGCTCCTACGAGCAGTACTTC. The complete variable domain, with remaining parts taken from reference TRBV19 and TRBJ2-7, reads DGGITQSPKYLFRKEGQNVTLSCEQNLNHDAMYWYRQDPGQGLRLIYYSQIVNDFQKGDIAEGYSVSREKKESFPLTVTSAQKNPTAFYLCASSIRGSSYEQYFGPGTRLTVT.

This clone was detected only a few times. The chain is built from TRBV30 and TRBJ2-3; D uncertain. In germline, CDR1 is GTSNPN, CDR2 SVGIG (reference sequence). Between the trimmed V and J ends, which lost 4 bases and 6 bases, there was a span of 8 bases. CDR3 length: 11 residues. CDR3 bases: TGTGCCTGGACTGTGGCTGATACGCAGTATTTT. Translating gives CAWTVADTQYF.

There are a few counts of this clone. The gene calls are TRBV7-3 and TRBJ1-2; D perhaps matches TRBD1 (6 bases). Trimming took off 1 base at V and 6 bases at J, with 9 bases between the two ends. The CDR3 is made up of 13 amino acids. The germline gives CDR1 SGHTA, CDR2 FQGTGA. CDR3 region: CASSLIGGDGYTF. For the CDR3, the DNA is TGTGCCAGCAGCTTAATCGGGGGCGATGGCTACACCTTC.

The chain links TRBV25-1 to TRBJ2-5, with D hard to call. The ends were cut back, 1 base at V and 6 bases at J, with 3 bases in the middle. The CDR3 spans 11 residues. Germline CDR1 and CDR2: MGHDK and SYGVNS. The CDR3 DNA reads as TGTGCCAGCAGTGAATCGAAGACCCAGTACTTC. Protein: CASSESKTQYF.

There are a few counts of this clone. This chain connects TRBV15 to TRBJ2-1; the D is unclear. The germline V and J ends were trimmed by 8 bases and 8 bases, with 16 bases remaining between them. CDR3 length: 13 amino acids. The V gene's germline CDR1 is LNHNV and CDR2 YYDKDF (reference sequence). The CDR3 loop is CATAVVGRDEQFF. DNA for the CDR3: TGTGCCACCGCTGTAGTCGGTCGCGATGAGCAGTTCTTC.

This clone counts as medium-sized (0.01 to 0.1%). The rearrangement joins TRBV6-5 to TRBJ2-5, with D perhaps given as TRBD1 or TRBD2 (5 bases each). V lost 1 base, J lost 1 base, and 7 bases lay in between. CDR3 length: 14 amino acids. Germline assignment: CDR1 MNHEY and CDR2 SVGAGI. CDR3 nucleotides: TGTGCCAGCAGTTACTTTGGGGGCCAAGAGACCCAGTACTTC. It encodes CASSYFGGQETQYF.

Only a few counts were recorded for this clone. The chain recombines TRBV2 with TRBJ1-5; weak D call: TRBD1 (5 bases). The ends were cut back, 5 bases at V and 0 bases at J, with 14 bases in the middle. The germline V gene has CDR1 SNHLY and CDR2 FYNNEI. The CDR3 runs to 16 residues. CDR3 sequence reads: CASSRWGGRSNQPQHF. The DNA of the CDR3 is TGTGCCAGCAGTCGGTGGGGGGGACGTAGCAATCAGCCCCAGCATTTT.

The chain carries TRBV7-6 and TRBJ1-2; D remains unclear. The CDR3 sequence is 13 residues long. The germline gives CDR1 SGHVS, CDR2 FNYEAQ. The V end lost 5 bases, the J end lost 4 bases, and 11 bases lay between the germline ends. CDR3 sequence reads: CASSQGRFYGYTF. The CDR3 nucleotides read TGTGCCAGCAGCCAAGGACGGTTCTATGGCTACACCTTC. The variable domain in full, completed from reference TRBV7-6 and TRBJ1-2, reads GAGVSQSPRYKVTKRGQDVALRCDPISGHVSLYWYRQALGQGPEFLTYFNYEAQQDKSGLPNDRFSAERPEGSISTLTIQRTEQRDSAMYRCASSQGRFYGYTFGSGTRLTVV.

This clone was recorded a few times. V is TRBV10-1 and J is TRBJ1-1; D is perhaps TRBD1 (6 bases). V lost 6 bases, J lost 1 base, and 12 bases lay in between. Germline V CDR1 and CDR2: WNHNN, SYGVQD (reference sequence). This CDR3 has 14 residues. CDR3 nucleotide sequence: TGCGCCAGCAGGGCGGACAGTTCGAACACTGAAGCTTTCTTT. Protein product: CASRADSSNTEAFF.

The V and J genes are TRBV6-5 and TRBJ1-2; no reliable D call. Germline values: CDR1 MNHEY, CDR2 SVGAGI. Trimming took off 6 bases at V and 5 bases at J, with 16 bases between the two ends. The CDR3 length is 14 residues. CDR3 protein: CASRPWTGDYGYTF. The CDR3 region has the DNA TGTGCCAGCAGACCCTGGACGGGAGATTATGGCTACACCTTC.

In DNA form, the CDR3 reads TGCGCCAGCAGCTTGACCTGGGACAGAACCTACGAGCAGTACTTC. Translation gives CASSLTWDRTYEQYF. The chain has TRBV5-1 and TRBJ2-7, with 7 bases aligning to TRBD1. This CDR3 contains 15 residues. The J segment lost 2 bases and the V segment lost 1 base, leaving 6 bases of the junction unmatched. Germline assignment: CDR1 SGHRS and CDR2 YFSETQ.

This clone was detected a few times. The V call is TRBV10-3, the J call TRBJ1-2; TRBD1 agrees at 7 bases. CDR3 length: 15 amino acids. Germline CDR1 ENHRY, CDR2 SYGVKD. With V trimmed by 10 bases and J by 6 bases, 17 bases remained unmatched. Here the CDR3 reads CATGKSTGAADGYTF. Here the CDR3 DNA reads TGTGCCACGGGGAAATCTACAGGGGCGGCTGATGGCTACACCTTC.

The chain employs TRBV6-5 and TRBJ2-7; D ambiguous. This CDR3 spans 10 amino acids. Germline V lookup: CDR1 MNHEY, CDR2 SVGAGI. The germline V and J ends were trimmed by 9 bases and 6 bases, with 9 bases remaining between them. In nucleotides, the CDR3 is TGTGCCAGTGGAAATTTCGAGCAGTACTTC. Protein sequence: CASGNFEQYF.

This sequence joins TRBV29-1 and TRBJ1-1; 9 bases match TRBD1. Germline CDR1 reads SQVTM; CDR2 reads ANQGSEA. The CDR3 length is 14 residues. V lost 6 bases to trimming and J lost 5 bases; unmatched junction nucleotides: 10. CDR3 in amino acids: CSVYHGQGRTEAFF. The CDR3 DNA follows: TGCAGCGTATATCACGGACAGGGGAGGACTGAAGCTTTCTTT.

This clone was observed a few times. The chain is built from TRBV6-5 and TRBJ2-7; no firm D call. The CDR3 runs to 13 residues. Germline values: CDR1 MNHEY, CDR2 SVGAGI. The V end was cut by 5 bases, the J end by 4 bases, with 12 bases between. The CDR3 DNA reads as TGTGCCAGCAGTCGGTCCAGGCTATACGAGCAGTACTTC. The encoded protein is CASSRSRLYEQYF.

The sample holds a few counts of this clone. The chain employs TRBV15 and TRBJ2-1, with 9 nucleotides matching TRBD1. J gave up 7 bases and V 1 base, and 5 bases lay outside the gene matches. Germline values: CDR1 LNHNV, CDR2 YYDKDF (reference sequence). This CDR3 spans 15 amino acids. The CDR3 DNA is TGTGCCACCAGCAGAGGAGGGGGACAGGGAAATGAGCAGTTCTTC. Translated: CATSRGGGQGNEQFF.

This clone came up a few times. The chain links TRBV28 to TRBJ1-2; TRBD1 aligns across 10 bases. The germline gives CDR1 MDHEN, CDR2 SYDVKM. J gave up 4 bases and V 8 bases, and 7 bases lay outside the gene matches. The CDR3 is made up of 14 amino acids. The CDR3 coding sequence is TGTGCCAGCCTGACGACAGGGGGCAGCTATGGCTACACCTTC. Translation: CASLTTGGSYGYTF.

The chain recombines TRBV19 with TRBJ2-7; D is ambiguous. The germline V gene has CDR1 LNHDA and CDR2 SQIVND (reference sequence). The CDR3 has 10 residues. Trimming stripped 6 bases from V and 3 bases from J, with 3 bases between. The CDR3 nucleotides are TGTGCCAGTAGGAGCTACGAGCAGTACTTC. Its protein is CASRSYEQYF.

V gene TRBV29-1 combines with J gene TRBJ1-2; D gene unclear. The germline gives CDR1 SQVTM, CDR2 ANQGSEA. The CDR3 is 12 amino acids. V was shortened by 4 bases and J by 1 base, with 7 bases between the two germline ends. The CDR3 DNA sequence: TGCAGCGTTGCTAACAGTAACTATGGCTACACCTTC. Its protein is CSVANSNYGYTF.

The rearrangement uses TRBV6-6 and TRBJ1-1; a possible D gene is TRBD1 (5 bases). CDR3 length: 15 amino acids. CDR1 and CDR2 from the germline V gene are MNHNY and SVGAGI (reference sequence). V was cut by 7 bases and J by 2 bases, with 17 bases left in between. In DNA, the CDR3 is TGTGCCAGCAATGAATGGCAGGGCGCCAACACTGAAGCTTTCTTT. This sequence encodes CASNEWQGANTEAFF.